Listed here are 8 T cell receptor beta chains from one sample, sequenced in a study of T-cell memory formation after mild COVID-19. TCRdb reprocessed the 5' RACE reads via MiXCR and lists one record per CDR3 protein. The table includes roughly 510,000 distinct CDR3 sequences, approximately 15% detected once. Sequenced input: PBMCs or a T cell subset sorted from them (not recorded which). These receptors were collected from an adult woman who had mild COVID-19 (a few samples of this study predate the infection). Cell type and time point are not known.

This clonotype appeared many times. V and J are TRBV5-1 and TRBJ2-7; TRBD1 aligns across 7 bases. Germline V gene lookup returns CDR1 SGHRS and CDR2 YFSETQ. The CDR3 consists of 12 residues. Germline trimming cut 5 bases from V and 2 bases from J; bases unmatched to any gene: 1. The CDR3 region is CASSTGAYEQYF. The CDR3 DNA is TGCGCCAGCAGTACAGGGGCCTACGAGCAGTACTTC.

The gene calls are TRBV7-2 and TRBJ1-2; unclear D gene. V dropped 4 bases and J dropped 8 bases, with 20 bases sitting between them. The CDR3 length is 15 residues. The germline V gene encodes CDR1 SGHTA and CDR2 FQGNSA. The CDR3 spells CASSSLGPSTWGYTF. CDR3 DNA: TGTGCCAGCAGCTCGCTTGGCCCCTCGACCTGGGGCTACACCTTC.

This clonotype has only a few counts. The CDR3 region has the DNA TGTGCCAGCAGTGGCCATTACGCGGGAGAGACCCAGTACTTC. Its protein product is CASSGHYAGETQYF. The chain recombines TRBV25-1 with TRBJ2-5, with D perhaps TRBD2 (5 bases). CDR1 and CDR2 (germline): MGHDK, SYGVNS. The CDR3 length is 14 residues. V was clipped by 4 bases and J by 4 bases, with 13 bases between them.

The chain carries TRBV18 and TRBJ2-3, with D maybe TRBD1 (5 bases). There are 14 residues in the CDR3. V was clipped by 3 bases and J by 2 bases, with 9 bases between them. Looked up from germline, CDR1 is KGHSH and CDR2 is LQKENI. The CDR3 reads CASSPDTYTDTQYF. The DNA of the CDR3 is TGTGCCAGCTCACCGGACACTTACACAGATACGCAGTATTTT.

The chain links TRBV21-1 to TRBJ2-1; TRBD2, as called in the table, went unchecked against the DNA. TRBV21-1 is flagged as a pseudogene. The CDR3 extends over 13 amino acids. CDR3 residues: CQKLAGVYNEQFF. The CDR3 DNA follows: TGTCAGAAACTAGCGGGGGTCTACAATGAGCAGTTCTTC.

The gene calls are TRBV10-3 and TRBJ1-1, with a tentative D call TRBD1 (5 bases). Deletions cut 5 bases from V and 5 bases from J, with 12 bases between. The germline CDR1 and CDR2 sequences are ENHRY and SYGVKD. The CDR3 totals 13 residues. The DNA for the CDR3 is TGTGCCATCAGTCAGGTGGGGGGGACTGAAGCTTTCTTT. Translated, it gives CAISQVGGTEAFF.

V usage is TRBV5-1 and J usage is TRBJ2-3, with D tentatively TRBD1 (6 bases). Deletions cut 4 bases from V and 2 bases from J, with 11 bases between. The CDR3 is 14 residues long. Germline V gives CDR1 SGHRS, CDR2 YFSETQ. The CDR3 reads CASSVRTDTDTQYF. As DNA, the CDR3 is TGCGCCAGCAGCGTTCGGACAGACACAGATACGCAGTATTTT.

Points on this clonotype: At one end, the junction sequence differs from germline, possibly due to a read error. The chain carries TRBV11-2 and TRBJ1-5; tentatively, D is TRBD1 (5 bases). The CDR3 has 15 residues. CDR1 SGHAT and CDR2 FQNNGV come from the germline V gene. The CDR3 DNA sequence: TGTGCCAGCAGCATAGACAGATATAGCAATCAGCCCCAGCATTTT. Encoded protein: CASSIDRYSNQPQHF.